This TCR beta chain derives from a study of chemoradiotherapy in HPV16-positive cancers. CDR1 MNHEY and CDR2 SVGAGI come from the germline V gene. Trimming took off 6 bases at V and 5 bases at J, with 16 bases between the two ends. The CDR3 loop spans 14 amino acids. This clone has a handful of counts. Method: immunoSEQ multiplex PCR; TCRdb's copy keeps in-frame clones and lacks some. The profile shows about 1,100 clones, 77% of them singletons. The sample consisted of tumor tissue, taken from a patient who underwent chemoradiotherapy. J is TRBJ1-1 and V is TRBV6-5, with D unresolved. This clonotype was obtained from a human donor with HPV-associated anogenital cancer. CDR3 nucleotides: TGTGCCAGCAGGATCGACCTTATGGAGACTGAAGCTTTCTTT. Protein sequence: CASRIDLMETEAFF.